This T cell receptor beta chain was documented in a study of long-term antiretroviral therapy in people with HIV. Study in general: Some samples came about a decade before the 2015 immediate-ART recommendation, and these were the earliest.

It was version v3.0 of the immunoSEQ assay that was run at survey level. Assay used: immunoSEQ multiplex PCR; TCRdb lists only in-frame clones, some missing. This table holds fewer than 20,000 clones, approximately 80% found once. Findings and limits, study-wide: Blood dates from the mid-2000s to the late 2010s, possibly under older ART regimens. The study found that diversity rose after ART but stayed below transplant donor controls. Information pertaining to ART adherence, viral resistance or therapeutic modifications was not obtained.

From germline, CDR1 is KGHSH and CDR2 LQKENI. The CDR3 is made up of 15 amino acids. The V gene end was trimmed by 3 bases and the J gene end by 6 bases; junction bases not matched to a gene: 10. About this clone: What it binds is not known.

Sequences were derived from unsorted PBMCs, sampled about 2.4 years before starting antiretroviral therapy. The clonotype was recovered from a woman between 50 and 59 years old with HIV. The rearrangement links TRBV18 to TRBJ1-1; 7 nucleotides agree with TRBD1. The DNA for the CDR3 is TGTGCCAGCTCACCCCAGGACAGGCAGGGACCTGAAGCTTTCTTT. Residues: CASSPQDRQGPEAFF.